These 22 T cell receptor beta chains were all obtained from the same sample, sequenced in a study of response to subunit inactivated influenza vaccine. TCRdb reprocessed the RT-PCR reads with MiXCR, giving one entry per CDR3 protein. This table has over 400,000 distinct CDR3 sequences, roughly 13% appearing once. The input for sequencing was PBMCs from blood, taken roughly 47 days after vaccination. Every receptor here comes from a man aged 45-60 years who received an inactivated influenza vaccine.

The table lists this clonotype with many counts. This chain uses TRBV20-1 with TRBJ1-1; D remains ambiguous. The CDR3 sequence is 12 residues long. V lost 2 bases and J lost 2, with 6 bases in between. The germline V gene has CDR1 DFQATT and CDR2 SNEGSKA (reference sequence). As DNA, the CDR3 is TGCAGTGCTAGAACCCAAAACACTGAAGCTTTCTTT. This gives the protein CSARTQNTEAFF.

This clonotype came up a few times. This chain uses TRBV7-8 with TRBJ2-1; 11 bases align to TRBD2. The CDR3 sequence is 17 residues long. The V segment lost 3 bases and the J segment 4 bases; nucleotides outside the gene matches: 8. CDR1 is SGHVS, CDR2 FQNEAQ, per germline. For the CDR3, the DNA is TGTGCCAGCAGCTTCGCTAGCGGGAGGACAATTTACAATGAGCAGTTCTTC. It yields the protein CASSFASGRTIYNEQFF.

This chain joins TRBV12-3 or TRBV12-4 and TRBJ2-7, with TRBD2 matching over 7 bases. The CDR3 contains 14 residues. V lost 2 bases to trimming and J lost 4 bases; unmatched junction nucleotides: 5. The DNA for the CDR3 is TGTGCCAGCAGTTTAAATCCAGCGGGATACGAGCAGTACTTC. Translating it yields CASSLNPAGYEQYF.

The chain uses TRBV3-1 and TRBJ2-4, with 7 nucleotides matching TRBD1. The CDR3 consists of 20 residues. Losses at the gene ends were 7 bases for V and 0 bases for J; bases not matched to a gene: 21. The V gene's germline CDR1 is LGHDT and CDR2 YNNKEL (reference sequence). The CDR3 protein is CASNAPRTGASPLAKNIQYF. CDR3 in DNA: TGTGCCAGCAACGCACCCCGGACAGGAGCAAGTCCTCTAGCCAAAAACATTCAGTACTTC.

This chain connects TRBV20-1 to TRBJ2-1; the match to TRBD2 covers 10 bases. The V gene end was trimmed by 7 bases and the J gene end by 13 bases; junction bases not matched to a gene: 4. This CDR3 has 10 amino acids. The germline gives CDR1 DFQATT, CDR2 SNEGSKA (reference sequence). The CDR3 spells CSVKREGQFF. The CDR3 DNA follows: TGCAGTGTCAAGCGGGAGGGCCAGTTCTTC.

The chain is built from TRBV5-1 and TRBJ2-7; D is uncertain. Per germline, CDR1 SGHRS and CDR2 YFSETQ. The V end lost 7 bases, the J end lost 7 bases, and 15 bases lay between the germline ends. The CDR3 runs 12 residues. This CDR3 reads CASRLGVGEQYF. In nucleotides, the CDR3 is TGCGCCAGCCGCCTTGGGGTGGGAGAGCAGTACTTC.

This clonotype was counted a few times. The chain combines TRBV20-1 with TRBJ1-5; D remains unclear. CDR3 length equals 13 residues. Germline CDR1 reads DFQATT; CDR2 reads SNEGSKA (reference sequence). The V end was cut by 6 bases, the J end by 0 bases, with 9 bases between. The CDR3 region is CSAIVNSNQPQHF. The CDR3 DNA sequence: TGCAGTGCCATAGTGAATAGCAATCAGCCCCAGCATTTT.

The CDR3, as DNA: TGTGCCAGCAGCTTATTCTCCGCGACACTAGTCTGGGATACGCAGTATTTT. It codes for CASSLFSATLVWDTQYF. The rearrangement links TRBV7-2 to TRBJ2-3, with D possibly matching TRBD2 (5 bases). The germline V and J ends were trimmed by 2 bases and 6 bases, with 21 bases remaining between them. The germline gives CDR1 SGHTA, CDR2 FQGNSA. The CDR3 spans 17 residues.

This clonotype was seen a few times. V is TRBV7-2 and J is TRBJ1-6, with D tentatively TRBD1 (6 bases). Germline-derived CDR1 and CDR2 are SGHTA and FQGNSA. CDR3 length: 13 residues. V was shortened by 5 bases and J by 17 bases, with 19 bases between the two germline ends. DNA for the CDR3: TGTGCCAGCAGCCTACATTCCGGGACAATTATCCACTTT. Translation: CASSLHSGTIIHF.

This clonotype was counted many times. The V gene is TRBV29-1, the J gene TRBJ2-2; tentatively, D is TRBD2 (5 bases). The CDR3 covers 11 residues. CDR1 is SQVTM, CDR2 ANQGSEA, per germline. Trimming pared 4 bases from V and 6 bases from J, leaving 6 bases between. The CDR3 reads CSVVGAGELFF. CDR3 nucleotides: TGCAGCGTTGTCGGGGCCGGGGAGCTGTTTTTT.

Ten or more counts support this clonotype. The chain couples TRBV5-1 to TRBJ2-7; D is possibly TRBD1 or TRBD2 (6 bases each). With 0 bases removed from V and 4 bases from J, the gap between germline ends came to 14 bases. Looked up from germline, CDR1 is SGHRS and CDR2 is YFSETQ. This CDR3 has 15 residues. CDR3 protein: CASSLDSGAKYEQYF. DNA of the CDR3: TGCGCCAGCAGCTTGGATTCGGGGGCCAAATACGAGCAGTACTTC.

This clonotype was picked up a small number of times. The V and J genes are TRBV19 and TRBJ2-1; 14 positions agree with TRBD2. The CDR3 consists of 21 residues. V lost 5 bases, J lost 1 base, and 16 bases stayed unmatched. The V gene's germline CDR1 is LNHDA and CDR2 SQIVND (reference sequence). CDR3 nucleotides: TGTGCCAGTAGTGCCACCTCCGGGACTAGCGGGAGCCCGGGTTCCTACAATGAGCAGTTCTTC. It translates to CASSATSGTSGSPGSYNEQFF.

This clonotype was observed a few times. This chain uses TRBV20-1 with TRBJ1-2; D is ambiguous. CDR3 size: 13 residues. V was shortened by 0 bases and J by 5 bases, with 10 bases between the two germline ends. The germline V gene has CDR1 DFQATT and CDR2 SNEGSKA (reference sequence). The CDR3 region has the DNA TGCAGTGCTAGAGAGGGTTTAGTTTATGGCTACACCTTC. Residues: CSAREGLVYGYTF.

The V and J genes are TRBV6-1 and TRBJ2-2; TRBD1 aligns across 10 bases. The germline CDR1 and CDR2 sequences are MNHNS and SASEGT. This CDR3 has 15 residues. V trimming: 10 bases; J trimming: 5 bases; junction bases outside the gene matches: 10. The CDR3 nucleotides read TGTGCCACCGTCCGGGACAGGGGACCTACCGGGGAGCTGTTTTTT. It codes for CATVRDRGPTGELFF.

As for this clonotype: Just one base apart from a much larger clone, this may be a read error. V usage is TRBV10-3 and J usage is TRBJ2-1; a weak D match, TRBD2 (7 bases). There are 15 residues in the CDR3. Germline CDR1 reads ENHRY; CDR2 reads SYGVKD. This CDR3 reads CAIRAGAEHYNEHFF. CDR3 nucleotide sequence: TGTGCCATCAGGGCGGGGGCGGAACACTACAATGAGCACTTCTTC.

The chain links TRBV19 to TRBJ2-5; D might be TRBD2 (7 bases). The germline V gene encodes CDR1 LNHDA and CDR2 SQIVND (reference sequence). CDR3 length: 15 amino acids. The V and J ends lost 3 bases and 0 bases respectively, with 11 bases between them. The CDR3 coding sequence is TGTGCCAGTAGTATGGAGGGGGGGTACCAAGAGACCCAGTACTTC. Residues: CASSMEGGYQETQYF. Based on the CDR3 plus reference TRBV19 and TRBJ2-5, the full variable domain is DGGITQSPKYLFRKEGQNVTLSCEQNLNHDAMYWYRQDPGQGLRLIYYSQIVNDFQKGDIAEGYSVSREKKESFPLTVTSAQKNPTAFYLCASSMEGGYQETQYFGPGTRLLVL.

The chain combines TRBV7-9 with TRBJ2-7; possible D gene TRBD2, 6 bases. Germline V gene data show CDR1 as SEHNR and CDR2 as FQNEAQ (reference sequence). This CDR3 is built from 13 residues. The V end was cut by 9 bases, the J end by 0 bases, with 12 bases between. The chain's CDR3 is CARGPGSSYEQYF. The CDR3 DNA follows: TGTGCCAGGGGCCCCGGGAGCTCCTACGAGCAGTACTTC.

The chain links TRBV4-3 to TRBJ1-3, with 7 bases aligning to TRBD1. The CDR3 sequence is 16 residues long. CDR1 is LGHNA and CDR2 is YSLEER in the germline V gene. V shed 3 bases, J shed 4 bases, and the junction held 9 bases outside the gene matches. This CDR3 is CASSQGGQQKGNTIYF. The CDR3 nucleotides are TGCGCCAGCAGCCAGGGGGGACAGCAGAAAGGAAACACCATATATTTT.

This clonotype was picked up many times. The chain links TRBV20-1 to TRBJ1-5; tentative D call: TRBD1 (6 bases). Per germline, CDR1 DFQATT and CDR2 SNEGSKA (reference sequence). The CDR3 length is 13 residues. V was clipped by 6 bases and J by 3 bases, with 12 bases between them. The CDR3 loop is CSAVRDTNQPQHF. CDR3 DNA sequence: TGCAGTGCGGTCCGGGACACCAATCAGCCCCAGCATTTT.

This clonotype turned up a few times. The chain employs TRBV5-1 and TRBJ2-2; D is perhaps TRBD1 (6 bases). Germline CDR1 reads SGHRS; CDR2 reads YFSETQ. Trimming shortened V by 4 bases and J by 7 bases, and 14 bases separated the two germline ends. The CDR3 contains 14 residues. The CDR3 DNA reads as TGCGCCAGCAGCCGGACAGAAACTAGCGGGGAGCTGTTTTTT. Its protein product is CASSRTETSGELFF.

This clonotype was counted only a few times. CDR3 amino acids: CASSDTTEDRYTF. In DNA form, the CDR3 reads TGTGCCAGCAGTGACACTACCGAGGATCGCTACACCTTC. The rearrangement joins TRBV9 to TRBJ1-2; D is undetermined. This CDR3 spans 13 amino acids. Per germline, CDR1 SGDLS and CDR2 YYNGEE. The ends were cut back, 5 bases at V and 9 bases at J, with 17 bases in the middle.

The CDR3 nucleotides read TGTGCCAGCAGTCCCTTTTCCAGCGGGAGAACAACCGGGGAGCTGTTTTTT. It yields the protein CASSPFSSGRTTGELFF. The chain has TRBV28 and TRBJ2-2, with 8 bases fitting TRBD2. CDR3 length: 17 amino acids. The germline CDR1 and CDR2 sequences are MDHEN and SYDVKM. V lost 5 bases, J lost 5 bases, and 13 bases stayed unmatched.